This TCR beta chain is from a study of metastatic and nonmetastatic thyroid tumors. As for the study in general: Repertoires from malignant and benign thyroid patients were compared across blood and tumor or nodule tissue.

Points from the study as a whole: In both blood and tumor samples, TCR beta diversity was reported significantly higher for malignant than benign nodules.

Per the original methods: CDR3 differences across clinicopathological groups were used to build a distant-metastasis classifier for papillary thyroid cancer. TCRdb re-called clones via MiXCR from the PCR reads. The V and J calls come from TCRdb's annotation, not from the publication. The sample consists of about 33,000 clones, over 15% of them appearing once. This clone appeared many times. Antigen unknown. At one boundary the junction diverges from the germline segment, which might be a read error. The CDR3 contains 12 residues. Germline-derived CDR1 and CDR2 are LNHDA and SQIVND (reference sequence). Patients underwent thyroid surgery, and none had received any treatment before it.

The genes are TRBV19 and TRBJ2-7, with unresolved D. Sequenced input: blood. This TCR was sampled from a female donor with papillary thyroid cancer or a benign thyroid nodule (not recorded which). Some clones in this sample may be carry-over from other donors' samples. The CDR3 DNA follows: TGTGCCAGTAGTACACTCGGAAGTGCCCTCGCTTTC. Protein product: CASSTLGSALAF.